A single sample is the source of the 19 T cell receptor beta chains below, sequenced in a study of HIV-infected patients and healthy controls. Antiretroviral therapy had run roughly three months, about 14 weeks, before follow-up blood collection. No cell fractionation was done, so the repertoire covers all unsorted peripheral blood T cells. cDNA was made from 400 to 500 ng RNA using alpha and beta constant primers. Using multiplexing indices, alpha and beta chain libraries were generated apart by chain-specific third strand synthesis. TCRdb reprocessed the 5' RACE reads via MiXCR and lists one record per CDR3 protein. The table has about 18,000 distinct CDR3 sequences, about 8.7% seen once; the top ten hold 21%. The sample in question was blood, obtained during antiretroviral therapy. The receptor source for this set is an adult with HIV infection.

This clonotype occurred many times. The rearrangement links TRBV11-2 to TRBJ2-7, with unresolved D. Germline V gene lookup returns CDR1 SGHAT and CDR2 FQNNGV. Trimming shortened V by 8 bases and J by 3 bases, and 14 bases separated the two germline ends. The CDR3 covers 13 residues. CDR3 region: CASSRRENYEQYF. For the CDR3, the DNA is TGTGCCAGCTCTCGACGCGAGAACTACGAGCAGTACTTC.

Many counts were recorded for this clonotype. The chain combines TRBV10-3 with TRBJ2-5; D not resolved. The CDR3 is 12 residues long. V dropped 2 bases and J dropped 5 bases, with 6 bases sitting between them. Germline V gives CDR1 ENHRY, CDR2 SYGVKD. CDR3 loop: CAISERQETQYF. In DNA form, the CDR3 reads TGTGCCATCAGTGAGAGGCAGGAGACCCAGTACTTC.

This clonotype was seen repeatedly, ten times or more. The CDR3 protein is CASSIVSSYNEQFF. CDR3 nucleotide sequence: TGTGCCAGTAGTATAGTTAGCTCCTACAATGAGCAGTTCTTC. V is TRBV19 and J is TRBJ2-1; no clear D gene. The V gene lost 1 base and the J gene lost 0 bases, with 4 bases spanning the gap. The V gene's germline CDR1 is LNHDA and CDR2 SQIVND (reference sequence). This CDR3 comprises 14 residues.

This clonotype has ten or more counts. The chain joins TRBV30 to TRBJ2-1; tentative D call: TRBD2 (6 bases). The CDR3 consists of 13 residues. V shed 3 bases and J shed 9 bases, with 15 bases lying between them. CDR1 GTSNPN and CDR2 SVGIG come from the germline V gene (reference sequence). The CDR3 nucleotides read TGTGCCTGGAGCTGGGACGGGAGCAGTGAGCAGTTCTTC. As protein: CAWSWDGSSEQFF.

Ten or more counts support this clonotype. This chain joins TRBV20-1 and TRBJ2-3; D gene ambiguous. The CDR3 runs 15 residues. Germline assignment: CDR1 DFQATT and CDR2 SNEGSKA (reference sequence). V was clipped by 0 bases and J by 1 base, with 11 bases between them. CDR3 bases: TGCAGTGCTAGAGACGGACGCCTGGGCACAGATACGCAGTATTTT. Encoded protein: CSARDGRLGTDTQYF.

This clonotype has just a few counts. This sequence joins TRBV7-8 and TRBJ1-1; D possibly corresponds to TRBD1 (6 bases). V lost 2 bases and J 4 bases, leaving 8 bases between the germline ends. Per germline, CDR1 SGHVS and CDR2 FQNEAQ. This CDR3 contains 13 residues. CDR3 in amino acids: CASSLSGATEAFF. CDR3 bases: TGTGCCAGCAGCTTATCGGGGGCCACTGAAGCTTTCTTT. The whole variable domain, filled in from reference TRBV7-8 and TRBJ1-1, reads GAGVSQSPRYKVAKRGQDVALRCDPISGHVSLFWYQQALGQGPEFLTYFQNEAQLDKSGLPSDRFFAERPEGSVSTLKIQRTQQEDSAVYLCASSLSGATEAFFGQGTRLTVV.

This clonotype was seen ten or more times. The rearrangement links TRBV5-5 to TRBJ1-1; D uncertain. This CDR3 comprises 11 residues. Germline V gene sequence: CDR1 SGHKS, CDR2 YYEKEE (reference sequence). V shed 2 bases and J shed 4 bases, with 3 bases lying between them. CDR3: CASSFGTEAFF. DNA for the CDR3: TGTGCCAGCAGCTTCGGCACTGAAGCTTTCTTT.

As for this clonotype: This may be a read error, as it is one base from a much larger clone. The V gene is TRBV24-1, the J gene TRBJ2-1; 8 bases fit TRBD2. The V and J ends lost 5 bases and 11 bases, in that order; junction bases with no gene match: 7. CDR3 length: 13 residues. The germline CDR1 and CDR2 sequences are KGHDR and SFDVKD. In nucleotides, the CDR3 is TGTGCCACCAGTGGGACTAGCTGTAACCAGCAGTTCTTC. Protein: CATSGTSCNQQFF.

This clonotype was detected many times. CDR3 sequence: CATSLSSPGSYTGELFF. CDR3 DNA sequence: TGTGCCACCTCCCTATCATCCCCGGGCTCTTACACCGGGGAGCTGTTTTTT. The chain links TRBV27 to TRBJ2-2; no clear D gene. CDR1 and CDR2 from the germline V gene are MNHEY and SMNVEV (reference sequence). Trimming took off 10 bases at V and 3 bases at J, with 24 bases between the two ends. This CDR3 has 17 amino acids.

This clonotype was recorded many times. The gene calls are TRBV6-2 or TRBV6-3 and TRBJ2-3; D not resolved. The V end lost 0 bases, the J end lost 4 bases, and 2 bases lay between the germline ends. The CDR3 runs to 12 residues. Germline CDR1 reads MNHEY; CDR2 reads SVGEGT. CDR3 protein: CASSYSSDTQYF. The CDR3 DNA reads as TGTGCCAGCAGTTACTCGTCAGATACGCAGTATTTT.

This clonotype has at least ten counts. This chain uses TRBV3-1 with TRBJ1-1, with 7 bases fitting TRBD1. This CDR3 is 13 amino acids long. Germline trimming cut 1 base from V and 5 bases from J; bases unmatched to any gene: 1. Germline V CDR1 and CDR2: LGHDT, YNNKEL (reference sequence). CDR3 region: CASSQVRGTEAFF. In DNA form, the CDR3 reads TGTGCCAGCAGCCAAGTCAGGGGGACTGAAGCTTTCTTT.

This clonotype was picked up many times. This chain connects TRBV4-1 to TRBJ2-1; D is unresolved. Trimming stripped 1 base from V and 12 bases from J, with 13 bases between. Germline V gene lookup returns CDR1 MGHRA and CDR2 YSYEKL. This CDR3 has 13 residues. The CDR3, as DNA: TGCGCCAGCAGCCAAGTTACGGAGAGAGGGCAGTTCTTC. As protein: CASSQVTERGQFF.

The chain joins TRBV7-9 to TRBJ2-1, with D perhaps TRBD1 or TRBD2 (6 bases each). The CDR3 is 14 residues long. Germline CDR1 SEHNR, CDR2 FQNEAQ (reference sequence). The germline V and J ends were trimmed by 6 bases and 8 bases, with 17 bases remaining between them. The chain's CDR3 is CASRSHREVDEQFF. The CDR3 nucleotides read TGTGCCAGCAGGTCCCACAGGGAGGTGGATGAGCAGTTCTTC.

This clonotype was recorded many times. The genes are TRBV19 and TRBJ2-1; D call uncertain. Germline V lookup: CDR1 LNHDA, CDR2 SQIVND (reference sequence). V lost 3 bases and J 5 bases, leaving 14 bases between the germline ends. The CDR3 runs 15 residues. The CDR3 nucleotides are TGTGCCAGTAGTATTTCTCTCTTTCAACACAATGAGCAGTTCTTC. Translation gives CASSISLFQHNEQFF.

This clonotype was seen more than once but under ten times. The chain uses TRBV7-2 and TRBJ2-3; perhaps TRBD2 as D (5 bases). The CDR3 contains 16 residues. Germline CDR1 and CDR2: SGHTA and FQGNSA. V lost 5 bases and J lost 5, with 20 bases in between. The CDR3 reads CASSLRGAELLDTQYF. The CDR3 bases are TGTGCCAGCAGCCTTCGGGGAGCGGAGCTGTTAGATACGCAGTATTTT.

This clonotype is classed as large. The V gene is TRBV3-1, the J gene TRBJ1-4, with TRBD1 as a possible D gene (5 bases). Germline values: CDR1 LGHDT, CDR2 YNNKEL (reference sequence). The CDR3 covers 15 residues. Trimming left V 2 bases short and J 8 bases short, with 15 bases between. In DNA, the CDR3 is TGTGCCAGCAGCCAATTCACAGGAGCAAGCGAAAAACTGTTTTTT. Translated, it gives CASSQFTGASEKLFF.

This clonotype was detected only a few times. CDR3 in DNA: TGTGCCAGCAGCTTCACGGGACACAACACAGATACGCAGTATTTT. Protein: CASSFTGHNTDTQYF. V is TRBV11-2 and J is TRBJ2-3; TRBD1 might be the D (6 bases). The CDR3 has 15 residues. Per the germline V gene, CDR1 is SGHAT and CDR2 is FQNNGV. V lost 3 bases and J lost 2, with 12 bases in between. Drawing the rest from reference TRBV11-2 and TRBJ2-3, the complete variable domain is EAGVAQSPRYKIIEKRQSVAFWCNPISGHATLYWYQQILGQGPKLLIQFQNNGVVDDSQLPKDRFSAERLKGVDSTLKIQPAKLEDSAVYLCASSFTGHNTDTQYFGPGTRLTVL.

The V and J genes are TRBV5-1 and TRBJ2-1; D ambiguous. The CDR3 spans 14 residues. The germline V gene encodes CDR1 SGHRS and CDR2 YFSETQ. Trimming shortened V by 0 bases and J by 2 bases, and 6 bases separated the two germline ends. CDR3 DNA sequence: TGCGCCAGCAGCTTGGGGCAGCCCTACAATGAGCAGTTCTTC. It yields the protein CASSLGQPYNEQFF.

This clonotype was picked up many times. This chain links TRBV6-1 with TRBJ1-5; D is unresolved. V was clipped by 3 bases and J by 0 bases, with 12 bases between them. The CDR3 consists of 16 residues. Germline V gene lookup returns CDR1 MNHNS and CDR2 SASEGT. The CDR3 bases are TGTGCCAGCAGTGATTCCGGTCGGTATAGCAATCAGCCCCAGCATTTT. Translated: CASSDSGRYSNQPQHF.